This is a list of T cell receptor beta chains from one sample in a study of PD-L1 blockade in urothelial cancer. Data came from immunoSEQ multiplex PCR; TCRdb stores just in-frame clones and leaves some out. The sample lists about 130,000 clones; around 88% were seen once. This specimen consisted of PBMCs, obtained around atezolizumab (anti-PD-L1) treatment. The receptors come from a man aged 45-65 years with urothelial cancer. The CDR3 runs from the conserved cysteine through the conserved F or W. The size field is filled for only some rows; it gives once, few, many or a size class.

V gene	CDR3 length	clone size	J gene	CDR3 protein
TRBV28	16	NA	TRBJ1-5	CAAARPLRNSNQPQHF
TRBV27	14	NA	TRBJ1-2	CASRRKGADYGYTF
TRBV20-1	10	NA	TRBJ2-7	CSAFTGEQYF
TRBV18	17	NA	TRBJ2-1	CASSLQGEVGSYNEQFF
TRBV10-3	14	NA	TRBJ2-7	CAIRAGTGEYEQYF
TRBV7-3	14	NA	TRBJ2-5	CASSSAGRPETQYF
TRBV5-1	15	NA	TRBJ1-1	CASSLGDTRATEAFF
TRBV4-1	21	NA	TRBJ2-2	CASSLGPGQGLAGLGTGELFF
TRBV6-1	13	few	TRBJ2-1	CASSERAENEQFF
TRBV7-7	14	NA	TRBJ2-3	CASSPLAGIDTQYF
TRBV9	19	NA	TRBJ2-1	CASSVGSGPGVAAINEQFF
TRBV20-1	11	NA	TRBJ2-3	CSARSTDTQYF
TRBV7-2	12	NA	TRBJ1-2	CASSFNRHGYTF
TRBV4-1	12	few	TRBJ2-2	CASSQPGGELFF
TRBV5-1	14	few	TRBJ2-2	CASSSLEGSRELFF
TRBV28	15	once	TRBJ2-5	CASSFRQGSRETQYF
TRBV9	13	NA	TRBJ2-3	CASSVGVKDTQYF
TRBV28	16	NA	TRBJ1-2	CASWDGGHRRTYGYTF
TRBV6-5	13	NA	TRBJ2-7	CASLRTGEYEQYF
TRBV19	18	NA	TRBJ2-1	CASTIGWTSGFSYNEQFF
TRBV6-5	15	NA	TRBJ1-5	CASSISGQGGQPQHF
TRBV28	12	NA	TRBJ1-1	CASSWRGGEAFF
TRBV5-6	14	NA	TRBJ2-7	CASSLIGQGNEQYF
TRBV13	16	NA	TRBJ2-3	CASSPPSGARVGTQYF
TRBV9	15	NA	TRBJ2-2	CASSVTGGPTGELFF
TRBV5-1	12	NA	TRBJ2-1	CASRATGHEQFF
TRBV20-1	11	NA	TRBJ1-2	CSAPPYEVHTF
TRBV6-5	14	once	TRBJ2-5	CASSYGGSRETQYF
TRBV7-2	16	NA	TRBJ1-4	CASSLRTGTANEKLFF
TRBV28	15	NA	TRBJ1-1	CASIGWQAGALQAFF
TRBV30	13	NA	TRBJ1-5	CAWSVDYSQPQHF